The present T cell receptor beta chain was sequenced within a study of beta chain features in type 1 diabetes. Study-wide findings and caveats: In comparison with healthy donors, patients had naive, central memory and Treg TCRB repertoires that appeared more similar.

Via the markers CD45RO/CCR7/CD25/CD127/CD95/CD27, stem cell-like memory, regulatory, central memory and naive CD4+ cells were sorted. All of the isolated RNA was reverse transcribed, so expressed TCRB transcripts were sequenced. Repertoires were generated with immunoSEQ multiplex PCR, while TCRdb's copy carries only in-frame clones and drops some. The data contain under 950,000 clones, around a sixth of them seen just once; the ten biggest clones take up 0.02% to 0.025%. Turning to this clone: Antigen: not known.

The TCR originated in a woman under 30 in good health. Sequencing input: naive CD4+ T cells from blood.

CDR3 bases: TGTGCCAGTAGTTCGCAGGGGGTCCACGAGCAGTACTTC. Translating gives CASSSQGVHEQYF. The rearrangement joins TRBV19 to TRBJ2-7, with TRBD1 matching 7 bases. Germline-derived CDR1 and CDR2 are LNHDA and SQIVND (reference sequence). The junction had 6 bases not matched to a gene; V was cut back by 5 bases and J by 5 bases. There are 13 residues in the CDR3.